A selection of T cell receptor beta chains follows, all from one sample in a study of blood T cells in healthy people across ages. MiXCR, run by TCRdb on the 5' RACE reads, gives a single entry per CDR3 protein. The data contain under 2,000,000 distinct CDR3 sequences, about 50% of them singletons. Material for sequencing was blood. Receptors originate from a woman aged 40 to 55 in good health. CDR3s include the opening cysteine and the closing phenylalanine or tryptophan. Each record gives: V gene, J gene, CDR3 protein.

V: TRBV7-8
J: TRBJ2-7
CDR3: CASSLGTAGGSYEQYF

V: TRBV21-1
J: TRBJ1-1
CDR3: CASSRKTANTEAFF

V: TRBV27
J: TRBJ2-5
CDR3: CASSSEGLAGWETQYF

V: TRBV3-1
J: TRBJ2-3
CDR3: CASSQVRAGVYTDTQYF

V: TRBV12-3/TRBV12-4
J: TRBJ2-1
CDR3: CAGRNASGGFYNEQFF

V: TRBV20-1
J: TRBJ1-2
CDR3: CSAPRVSNYGYTF

V: TRBV7-2
J: TRBJ1-6
CDR3: CASSVETGHGNSPLHF

V: TRBV7-9
J: TRBJ1-2
CDR3: CASSSRQLSDYGYTF

V: TRBV5-1
J: TRBJ1-1
CDR3: CASSPSQGEGTEAFF

V: TRBV7-2
J: TRBJ2-1
CDR3: CASSLTPGVDGQFF

V: TRBV20-1
J: TRBJ1-2
CDR3: CSARDFSDRGGYGYTF

V: TRBV12-3/TRBV12-4
J: TRBJ2-3
CDR3: CASSTGDTQYF

V: TRBV14
J: TRBJ2-7
CDR3: CASSHDTSYEQYF

V: TRBV6-2/TRBV6-3
J: TRBJ2-5
CDR3: CASSFRDLAWGQETQYF

V: TRBV20-1
J: TRBJ2-7
CDR3: CSASGRGAGYEQYF

V: TRBV5-1
J: TRBJ2-1
CDR3: CASSLDPRGLAGGRSYSEQFF

V: TRBV27
J: TRBJ2-1
CDR3: CASSLQPGRQQFF

V: TRBV5-1
J: TRBJ1-1
CDR3: CASSGHSPSEAFF

V: TRBV28
J: TRBJ2-6
CDR3: CASSPSDRVPNGLNPLSGANVLTF

V: TRBV7-2
J: TRBJ1-5
CDR3: CVSSLGRSNQPQHF

V: TRBV7-2
J: TRBJ1-2
CDR3: CASSPRTGGGGYTF

V: TRBV7-9
J: TRBJ2-4
CDR3: CASSLAWGKDENIQYF

V: TRBV20-1
J: TRBJ2-7
CDR3: CSARDRLAGLSSYEQYF

V: TRBV7-2
J: TRBJ1-4
CDR3: CASSPGSMGEKLFF

V: TRBV4-3
J: -
CDR3: CASSQDTPTGTQYF

V: TRBV20-1
J: TRBJ2-7
CDR3: CSARVLARGREEQYF

V: TRBV6-6
J: -
CDR3: CASSMAGGPDRTQYF

V: TRBV10-3
J: TRBJ2-5
CDR3: CAISESPEEETQYF

V: TRBV20-1
J: TRBJ2-3
CDR3: CSARKGGGAGSDTQYF

V: TRBV15
J: TRBJ2-5
CDR3: CATSRETSGEGETQYF

V: TRBV20-1
J: TRBJ2-7
CDR3: CSAPQTGYSSYEQYF

V: TRBV14
J: TRBJ1-2
CDR3: CASSRRFGPDGYTF

V: TRBV2
J: TRBJ2-5
CDR3: CAITGSGWETQYF

V: TRBV7-2
J: TRBJ2-4
CDR3: CASSFDRVQYF

V: TRBV3-1
J: TRBJ2-7
CDR3: CASSQVTGTHHLYEQYF

V: TRBV28
J: TRBJ2-7
CDR3: CASSYGTSGSSYEQYF

V: TRBV4-3
J: TRBJ1-2
CDR3: CASSQARQGINYGYTF

V: TRBV9
J: TRBJ2-7
CDR3: CASSVVGDDRRMNSVYEQYF

V: TRBV24-1
J: TRBJ2-3
CDR3: CATSDFGTSATDTQYF

V: TRBV9
J: TRBJ2-2
CDR3: CASSVGGAGVYTGELFF

V: TRBV10-2
J: TRBJ1-1
CDR3: CASGVGENTEAFF

V: TRBV10-3
J: TRBJ2-1
CDR3: CAITSDPWNEQFF

V: TRBV9
J: TRBJ2-7
CDR3: CASSVGPLAPMAQYF

V: TRBV3-1
J: TRBJ1-2
CDR3: CASSQIRSYGYTF

V: TRBV7-8
J: TRBJ1-2
CDR3: CASEGAGGDYGYTF

V: TRBV6-2/TRBV6-3
J: TRBJ2-7
CDR3: CASTYGEAAYNEQYF

V: TRBV7-7
J: TRBJ2-1
CDR3: CASSPKAAISYNEQFF

V: TRBV6-2/TRBV6-3
J: TRBJ1-4
CDR3: CASSRPGQGVTDFEKLFF

V: TRBV2
J: TRBJ2-3
CDR3: CASSDKESTDTQYF

V: TRBV20-1
J: TRBJ2-1
CDR3: CSASLGLAGGHTYNEQFF

V: TRBV28
J: TRBJ2-4
CDR3: CASSPGQEGNIQYF

V: TRBV12-3/TRBV12-4
J: TRBJ2-7
CDR3: CASSHGTSGGPILKQYF

V: TRBV20-1
J: TRBJ2-7
CDR3: CRVRRGASSYEQYF

V: TRBV6-1
J: TRBJ2-1
CDR3: CASSVDRLNNEQFF

V: TRBV28
J: TRBJ1-1
CDR3: CASSPRLGQAPYTEAFF